This T cell receptor (beta chain) was obtained from a study of blood T cells in healthy people across ages. As for this clonotype: Its antigen is still unknown.

For the second PCR, which ran for roughly 7 to 11 cycles, a sample-barcoded 5' primer and a J-beta primer mix were used. One entry per CDR3 protein, called by TCRdb with MiXCR from the 5' RACE reads. The repertoire holds 1.4 million to 1.5 million distinct CDR3 sequences, approximately 40% seen once, with 7% to 9% in the top ten. Points from the study as a whole: Using unsorted PBMCs precluded a conclusive naive versus antigen-experienced comparison. Diversity was higher, and naive CD4+ cells more numerous, in long-lived donors than in aged donors.

Looked up from germline, CDR1 is SNHLY and CDR2 is FYNNEI. This CDR3 contains 23 residues. J was trimmed by 1 base and V by 0 bases; bases with no gene match: 16. J is TRBJ2-1 and V is TRBV2; the match to TRBD2 covers 15 bases. The clonotype comes from a young woman in good health. The sequenced sample consisted of blood. CDR3 nucleotides: TGTGCCAGCAGTGAAGCGCGTGGTTTTGTCGGACTAGCGGGGGGGCAGTCCTACAATGAGCAGTTCTTC. This encodes CASSEARGFVGLAGGQSYNEQFF.